Given below is one T cell receptor beta chain in context. Its target is not known. TCRdb ran MiXCR on the 5' RACE reads and lists one entry per CDR3 protein. The data show around 530,000 distinct CDR3 sequences, with approximately 14% seen just once and 0.35% to 0.45% held by the top ten. The data belong to a study of identical twins. Study conclusions and caveats: Low generation probability was overrepresented in out-of-frame alpha sequences shared by twins.

The V and J ends lost 7 bases and 2 bases, in that order; junction bases with no gene match: 6. The germline CDR1 and CDR2 sequences are MNHEY and SVGAGI. The CDR3 runs to 15 residues. The sample also formed part of further work on yellow fever vaccine responses in identical twins.

Sequenced: CD4+ T cells sorted from blood. The TCR comes from a woman aged 18-30 years in good health. The V gene is TRBV6-5, the J gene TRBJ2-3; 10 bases fit TRBD2. CDR3 nucleotide sequence: TGTGCCAGCAAAGTTACTAGCGGGGACACAGATACGCAGTATTTT. This encodes CASKVTSGDTDTQYF.